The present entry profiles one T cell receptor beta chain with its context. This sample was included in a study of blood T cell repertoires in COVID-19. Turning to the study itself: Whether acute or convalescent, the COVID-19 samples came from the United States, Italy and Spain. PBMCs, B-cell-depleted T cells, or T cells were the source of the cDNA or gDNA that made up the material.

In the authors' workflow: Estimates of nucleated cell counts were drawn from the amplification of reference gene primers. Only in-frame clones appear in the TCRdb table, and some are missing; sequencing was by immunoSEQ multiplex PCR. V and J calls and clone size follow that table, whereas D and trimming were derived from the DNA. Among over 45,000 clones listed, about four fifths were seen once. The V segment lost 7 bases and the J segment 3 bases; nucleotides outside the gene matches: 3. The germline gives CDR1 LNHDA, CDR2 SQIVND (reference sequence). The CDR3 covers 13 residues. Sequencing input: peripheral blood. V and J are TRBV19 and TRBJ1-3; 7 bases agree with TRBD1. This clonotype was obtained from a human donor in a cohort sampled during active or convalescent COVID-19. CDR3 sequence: CASMDRNGNTIYF. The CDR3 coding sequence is TGTGCCAGTATGGACAGGAATGGAAACACCATATATTTT.